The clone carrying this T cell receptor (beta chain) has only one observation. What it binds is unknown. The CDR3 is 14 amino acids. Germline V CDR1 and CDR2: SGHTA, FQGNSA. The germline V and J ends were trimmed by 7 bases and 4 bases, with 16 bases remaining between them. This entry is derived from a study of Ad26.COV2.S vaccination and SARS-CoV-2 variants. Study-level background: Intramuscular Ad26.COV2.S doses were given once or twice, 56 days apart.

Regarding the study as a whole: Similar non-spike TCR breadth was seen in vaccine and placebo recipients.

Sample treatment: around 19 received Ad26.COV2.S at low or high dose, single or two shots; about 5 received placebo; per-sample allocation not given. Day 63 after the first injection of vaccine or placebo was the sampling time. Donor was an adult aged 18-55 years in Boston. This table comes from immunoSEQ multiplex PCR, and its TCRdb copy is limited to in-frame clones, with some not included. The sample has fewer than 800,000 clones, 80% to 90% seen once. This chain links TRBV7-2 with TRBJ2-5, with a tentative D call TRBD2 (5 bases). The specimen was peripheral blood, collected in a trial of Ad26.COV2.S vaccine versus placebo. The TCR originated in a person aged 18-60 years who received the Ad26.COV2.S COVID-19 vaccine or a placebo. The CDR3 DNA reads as TGTGCCAGCACCTTTAAGGCAGGAGGAGAGACCCAGTACTTC. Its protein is CASTFKAGGETQYF.